This T cell receptor beta chain was identified during a study of blood T cells in healthy people across ages. Study results and caveats: Percentage of naive T cells showed a strong correlation with TCR beta diversity. Researchers said unsorted PBMCs prevented a conclusive naive versus antigen-experienced comparison. One million T cells yielded diversity estimates that were considered underestimates.

Total RNA extraction produced at least 5.5 micrograms (per sample) for the study. The authors ran a second PCR of about 7 to 11 cycles using a sample-barcoded 5' primer and a J-beta primer mix. TCRdb re-called the 5' RACE reads with MiXCR, one entry per CDR3 protein. Found here are 1.5 million or so distinct CDR3 sequences, 35% to 45% of them singletons; the top ten hold roughly 7.9%. V was pared by 3 bases and J by 1 base, with 6 bases between. There are 12 residues in the CDR3. Looked up from germline, CDR1 is SQVTM and CDR2 is ANQGSEA. This clonotype has at least ten counts. The antigen remains undetermined.

Input material: blood. This sequence was found in a woman younger than 30 in good health. The chain links TRBV29-1 to TRBJ2-5; D is undetermined. DNA of the CDR3: TGCAGCGTTGAGTTCCCCCAAGAGACCCAGTACTTC. Translated: CSVEFPQETQYF.